This TCR beta chain was recovered during a study of neurological immune-mediated disorders. Study-wide findings and caveats: Private repertoires in all groups were suggested, as expanded clones shared no CDR3 amino acid sequences across subjects.

It was by 5'RACE with 10-nucleotide random UMIs that the cDNA was made. MiXCR, run by TCRdb on the 5' RACE reads, gives a single entry per CDR3 protein. Of about 76,000 distinct CDR3 sequences listed, 17% were seen once; the top ten hold approximately 15%. In the case of this clonotype: Its antigen remains unidentified.

The unsorted libraries were prepared from 2 million PBMCs (stored at -80 C). Germline CDR1 reads MNHNS; CDR2 reads SASEGT. V gave up 6 bases and J gave up 5 bases, with 13 bases separating them. This CDR3 has 13 residues. V gene TRBV6-1 combines with J gene TRBJ1-1; D is possibly TRBD1 (6 bases). The receptor was derived from a woman between 40 and 50 years old in good health. The material sequenced was PBMCs. CDR3 sequence (DNA): TGTGCCAGCAGCAGAACAGGGAAGACTGAAGCTTTCTTT. It encodes CASSRTGKTEAFF.